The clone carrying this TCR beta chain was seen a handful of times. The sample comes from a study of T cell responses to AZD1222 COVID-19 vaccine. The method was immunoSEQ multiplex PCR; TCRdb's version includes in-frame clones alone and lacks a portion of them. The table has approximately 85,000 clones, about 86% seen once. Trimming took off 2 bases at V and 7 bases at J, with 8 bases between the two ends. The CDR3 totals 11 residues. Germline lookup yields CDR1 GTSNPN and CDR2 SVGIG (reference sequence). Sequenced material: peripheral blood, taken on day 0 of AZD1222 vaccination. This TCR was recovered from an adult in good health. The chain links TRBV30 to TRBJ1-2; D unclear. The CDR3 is CAWSPGVGYTF. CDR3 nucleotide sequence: TGTGCCTGGAGTCCCGGGGTTGGCTACACCTTC.